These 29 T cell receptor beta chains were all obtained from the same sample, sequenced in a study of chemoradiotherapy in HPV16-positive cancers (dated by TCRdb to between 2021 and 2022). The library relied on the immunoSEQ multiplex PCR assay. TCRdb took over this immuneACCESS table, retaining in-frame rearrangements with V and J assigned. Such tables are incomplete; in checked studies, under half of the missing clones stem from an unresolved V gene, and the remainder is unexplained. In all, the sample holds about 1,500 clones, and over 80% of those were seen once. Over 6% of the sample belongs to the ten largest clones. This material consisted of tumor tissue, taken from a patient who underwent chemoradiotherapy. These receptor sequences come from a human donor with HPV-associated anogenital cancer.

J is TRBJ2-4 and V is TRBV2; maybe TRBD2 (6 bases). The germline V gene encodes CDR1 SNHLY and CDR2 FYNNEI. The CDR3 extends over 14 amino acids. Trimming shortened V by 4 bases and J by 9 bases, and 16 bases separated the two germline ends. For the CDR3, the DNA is TGTGCCAGCAGTGCTACTACTAGCCAGGTCATTCAGTACTTC. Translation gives CASSATTSQVIQYF.

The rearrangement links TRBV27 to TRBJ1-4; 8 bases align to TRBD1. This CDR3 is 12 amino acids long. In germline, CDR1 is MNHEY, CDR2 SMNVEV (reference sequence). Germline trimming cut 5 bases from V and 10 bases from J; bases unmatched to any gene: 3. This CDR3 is CASSLTGGKLFF. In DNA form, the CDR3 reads TGTGCCAGCAGTCTCACAGGGGGAAAACTGTTTTTT. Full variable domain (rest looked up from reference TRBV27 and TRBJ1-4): EAQVTQNPRYLITVTGKKLTVTCSQNMNHEYMSWYRQDPGLGLRQIYYSMNVEVTDKGDVPEGYKVSRKEKRNFPLILESPSPNQTSLYFCASSLTGGKLFFGSGTQLSVL.

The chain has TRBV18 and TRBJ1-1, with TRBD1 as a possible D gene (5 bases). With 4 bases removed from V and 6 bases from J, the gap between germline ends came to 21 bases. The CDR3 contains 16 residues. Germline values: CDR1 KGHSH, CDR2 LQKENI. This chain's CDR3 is CASSRGDDSPVSEAFF. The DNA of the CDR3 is TGTGCCAGCTCACGCGGTGACGACAGCCCCGTGTCTGAAGCTTTCTTT.

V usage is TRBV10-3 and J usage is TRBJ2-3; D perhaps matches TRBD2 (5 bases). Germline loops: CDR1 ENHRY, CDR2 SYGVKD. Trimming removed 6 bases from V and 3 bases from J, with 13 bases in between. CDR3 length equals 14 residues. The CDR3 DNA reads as TGTGCCATCAGCGTAAAGGAGGATACAGATACGCAGTATTTT. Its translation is CAISVKEDTDTQYF.

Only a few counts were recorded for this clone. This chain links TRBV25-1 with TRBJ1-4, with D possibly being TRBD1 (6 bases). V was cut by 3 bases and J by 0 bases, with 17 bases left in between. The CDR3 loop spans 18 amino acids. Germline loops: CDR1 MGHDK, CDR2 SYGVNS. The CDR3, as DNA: TGTGCCAGCAGTGACCCCCGTGAGGGGGATTCAACTAATGAAAAACTGTTTTTT. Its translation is CASSDPREGDSTNEKLFF.

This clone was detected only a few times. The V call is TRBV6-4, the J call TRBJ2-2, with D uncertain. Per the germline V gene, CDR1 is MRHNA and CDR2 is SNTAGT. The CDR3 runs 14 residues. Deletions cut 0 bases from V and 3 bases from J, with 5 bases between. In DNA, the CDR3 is TGTGCCAGCAGTGACTCGGCAGACACCGGGGAGCTGTTTTTT. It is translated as CASSDSADTGELFF.

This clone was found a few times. CDR3 DNA sequence: TGTGCCAGCATGATTAGCGGGGGAGAGACCCAGTACTTC. It is translated as CASMISGGETQYF. This rearrangement joins TRBV5-5 to TRBJ2-5; 9 bases are shared with TRBD2. Germline CDR1 is SGHKS and CDR2 is YYEKEE (reference sequence). V lost 6 bases and J lost 4; bases outside the gene matches: 4. The CDR3 spans 13 residues.

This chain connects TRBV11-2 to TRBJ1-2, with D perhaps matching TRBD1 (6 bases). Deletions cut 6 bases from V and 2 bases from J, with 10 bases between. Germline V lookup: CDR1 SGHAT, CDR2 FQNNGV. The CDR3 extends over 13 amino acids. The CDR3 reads CASSPGQNYGYTF. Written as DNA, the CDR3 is TGTGCCAGCAGTCCCGGACAGAACTATGGCTACACCTTC.

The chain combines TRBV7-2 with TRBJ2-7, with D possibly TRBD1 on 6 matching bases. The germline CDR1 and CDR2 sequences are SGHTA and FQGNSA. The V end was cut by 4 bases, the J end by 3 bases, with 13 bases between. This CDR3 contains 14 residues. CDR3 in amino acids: CASSWYRDNYEQYF. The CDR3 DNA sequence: TGTGCCAGCAGCTGGTACCGGGACAACTACGAGCAGTACTTC.

The DNA of the CDR3 is TGTGCCAGCAGTAGGTTGGCGGACACTGAAGCTTTCTTT. Translating gives CASSRLADTEAFF. The chain links TRBV2 to TRBJ1-1, with unresolved D. The CDR3 length is 13 residues. From germline, CDR1 is SNHLY and CDR2 FYNNEI. V was shortened by 5 bases and J by 3 bases, with 10 bases between the two germline ends.

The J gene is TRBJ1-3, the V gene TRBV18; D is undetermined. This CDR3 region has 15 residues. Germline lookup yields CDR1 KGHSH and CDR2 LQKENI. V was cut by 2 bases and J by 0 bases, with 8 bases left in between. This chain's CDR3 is CASSPFQSSGNTIYF. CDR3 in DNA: TGTGCCAGCTCACCATTCCAGAGCTCTGGAAACACCATATATTTT.

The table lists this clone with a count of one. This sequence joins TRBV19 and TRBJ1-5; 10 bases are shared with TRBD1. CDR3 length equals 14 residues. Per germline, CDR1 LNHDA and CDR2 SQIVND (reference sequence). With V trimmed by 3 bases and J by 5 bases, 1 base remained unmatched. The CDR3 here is CASSIGTGDQPQHF. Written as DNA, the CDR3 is TGTGCCAGTAGTATCGGGACAGGGGATCAGCCCCAGCATTTT.

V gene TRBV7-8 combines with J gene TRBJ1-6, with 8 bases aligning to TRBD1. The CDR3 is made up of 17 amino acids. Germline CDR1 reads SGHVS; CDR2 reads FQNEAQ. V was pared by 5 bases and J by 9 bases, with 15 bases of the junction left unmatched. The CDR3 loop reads CASSRRQGLCTRSPLHF. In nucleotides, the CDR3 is TGTGCCAGCAGCCGCAGACAGGGGCTTTGTACACGTTCACCCCTCCACTTT.

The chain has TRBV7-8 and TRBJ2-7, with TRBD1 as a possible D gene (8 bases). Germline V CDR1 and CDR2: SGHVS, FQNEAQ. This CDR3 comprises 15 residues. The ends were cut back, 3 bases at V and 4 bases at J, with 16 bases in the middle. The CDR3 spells CASSFVLQGGYEQYF. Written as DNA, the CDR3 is TGTGCCAGCAGCTTCGTGTTACAGGGGGGGTACGAGCAGTACTTC.

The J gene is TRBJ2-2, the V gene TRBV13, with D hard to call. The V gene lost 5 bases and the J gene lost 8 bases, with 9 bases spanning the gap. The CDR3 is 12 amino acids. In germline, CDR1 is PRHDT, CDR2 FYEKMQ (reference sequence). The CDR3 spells CASSPRLGELFF. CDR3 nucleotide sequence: TGTGCCAGCAGCCCGCGGTTGGGGGAGCTGTTTTTT.

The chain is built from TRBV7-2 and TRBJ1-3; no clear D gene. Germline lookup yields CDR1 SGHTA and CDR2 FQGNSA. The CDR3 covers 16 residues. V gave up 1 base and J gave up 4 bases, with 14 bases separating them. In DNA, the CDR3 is TGTGCCAGCAGCTTAGGAAGCGGAGCCTCCGGAAACACCATATATTTT. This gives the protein CASSLGSGASGNTIYF.

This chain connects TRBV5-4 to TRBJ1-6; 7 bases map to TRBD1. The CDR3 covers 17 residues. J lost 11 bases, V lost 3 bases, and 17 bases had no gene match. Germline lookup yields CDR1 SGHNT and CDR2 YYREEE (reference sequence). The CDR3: CASSYGGAIGGEAPLHF. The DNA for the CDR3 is TGTGCCAGCAGCTACGGCGGCGCGATAGGGGGCGAAGCACCCCTCCACTTT.

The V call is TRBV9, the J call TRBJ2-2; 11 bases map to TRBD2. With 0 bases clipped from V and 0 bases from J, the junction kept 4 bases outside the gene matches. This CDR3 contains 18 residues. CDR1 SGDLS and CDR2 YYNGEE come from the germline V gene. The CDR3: CASSVALAGGPNTGELFF. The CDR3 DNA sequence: TGTGCCAGCAGCGTAGCCCTAGCGGGGGGTCCGAACACCGGGGAGCTGTTTTTT.

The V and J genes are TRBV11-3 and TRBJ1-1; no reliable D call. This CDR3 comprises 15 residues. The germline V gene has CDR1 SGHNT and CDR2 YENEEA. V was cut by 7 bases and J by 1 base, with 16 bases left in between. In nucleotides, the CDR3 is TGTGCCAGCATAGGCGGGAAACGGCGGAACACTGAAGCTTTCTTT. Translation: CASIGGKRRNTEAFF.

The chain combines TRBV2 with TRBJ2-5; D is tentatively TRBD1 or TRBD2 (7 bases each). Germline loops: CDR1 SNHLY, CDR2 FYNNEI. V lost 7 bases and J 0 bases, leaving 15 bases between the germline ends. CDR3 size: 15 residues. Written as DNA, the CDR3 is TGTGCCAGCAACCAGGGGGGGACGTACCAAGAGACCCAGTACTTC. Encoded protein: CASNQGGTYQETQYF.

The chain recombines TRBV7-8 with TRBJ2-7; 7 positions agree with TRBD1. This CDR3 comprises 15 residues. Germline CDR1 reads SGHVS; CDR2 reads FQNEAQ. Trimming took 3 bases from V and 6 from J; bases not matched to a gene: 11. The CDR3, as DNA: TGTGCCAGCAGCTTTCGAGGGGCAGGGGGTGGCGAGCAGTACTTC. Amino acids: CASSFRGAGGGEQYF. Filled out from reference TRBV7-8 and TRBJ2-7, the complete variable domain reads GAGVSQSPRYKVAKRGQDVALRCDPISGHVSLFWYQQALGQGPEFLTYFQNEAQLDKSGLPSDRFFAERPEGSVSTLKIQRTQQEDSAVYLCASSFRGAGGGEQYFGPGTRLTVT.

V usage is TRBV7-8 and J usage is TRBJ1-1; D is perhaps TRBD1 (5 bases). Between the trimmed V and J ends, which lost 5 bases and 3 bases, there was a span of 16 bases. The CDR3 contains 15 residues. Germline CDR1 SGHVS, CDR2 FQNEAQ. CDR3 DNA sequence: TGTGCCAGCAGCGCCCTTGGATCGGGGGACACTGAAGCTTTCTTT. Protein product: CASSALGSGDTEAFF.

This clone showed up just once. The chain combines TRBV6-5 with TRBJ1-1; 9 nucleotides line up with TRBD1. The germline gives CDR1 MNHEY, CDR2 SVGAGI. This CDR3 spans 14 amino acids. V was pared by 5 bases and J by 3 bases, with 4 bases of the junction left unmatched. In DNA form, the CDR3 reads TGTGCCAGCAGTCCAGACAGGGGGTACACTGAAGCTTTCTTT. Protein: CASSPDRGYTEAFF.

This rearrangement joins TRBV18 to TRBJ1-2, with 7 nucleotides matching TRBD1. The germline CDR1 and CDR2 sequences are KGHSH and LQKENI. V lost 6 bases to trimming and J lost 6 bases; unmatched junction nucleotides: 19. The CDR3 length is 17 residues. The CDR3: CASSTYLGTEGQDGYTF. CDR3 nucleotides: TGTGCCAGCTCGACCTATCTCGGGACAGAAGGGCAGGATGGCTACACCTTC.

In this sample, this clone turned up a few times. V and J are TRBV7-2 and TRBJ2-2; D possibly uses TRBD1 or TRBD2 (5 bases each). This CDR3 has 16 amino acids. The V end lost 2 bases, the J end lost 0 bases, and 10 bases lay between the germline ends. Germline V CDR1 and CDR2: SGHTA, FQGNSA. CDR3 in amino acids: CASSLFMGANTGELFF. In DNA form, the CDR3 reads TGTGCCAGCAGCTTATTCATGGGGGCGAACACCGGGGAGCTGTTTTTT.

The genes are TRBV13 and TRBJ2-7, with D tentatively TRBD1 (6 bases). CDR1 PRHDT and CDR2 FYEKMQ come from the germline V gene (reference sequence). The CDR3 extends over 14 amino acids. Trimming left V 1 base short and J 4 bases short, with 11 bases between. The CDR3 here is CASSLVGTSYEQYF. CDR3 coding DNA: TGTGCCAGCAGCTTAGTCGGGACATCGTACGAGCAGTACTTC.

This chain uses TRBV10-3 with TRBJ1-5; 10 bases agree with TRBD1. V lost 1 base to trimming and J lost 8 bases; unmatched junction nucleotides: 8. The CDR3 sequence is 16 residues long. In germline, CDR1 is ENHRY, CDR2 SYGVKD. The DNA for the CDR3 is TGTGCCATCAGTGAGTTAGGGACAGGGGCCTCGGAGCCCCAGCATTTT. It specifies CAISELGTGASEPQHF.

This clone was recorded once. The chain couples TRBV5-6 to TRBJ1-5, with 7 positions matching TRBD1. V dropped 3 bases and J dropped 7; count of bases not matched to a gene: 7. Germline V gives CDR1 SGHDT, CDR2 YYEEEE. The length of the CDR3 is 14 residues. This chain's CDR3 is CASSSPRQGQPQHF. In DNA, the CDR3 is TGTGCCAGCAGCTCCCCCCGACAGGGCCAGCCCCAGCATTTT.

CDR3 amino acids: CASSLGRSNQPQHF. The CDR3 DNA is TGTGCCAGCAGCTTAGGGCGTAGCAATCAGCCCCAGCATTTT. This chain uses TRBV7-2 with TRBJ1-5; D is ambiguous. V was cut by 1 base and J by 0 bases, with 4 bases left in between. This CDR3 comprises 14 residues. Germline V lookup: CDR1 SGHTA, CDR2 FQGNSA.